The clone carrying this T cell receptor (beta chain) was detected ten times or more. The TCRbeta library was prepared with unique molecular identifiers. TCRdb fed the PCR reads into MiXCR, producing one record per CDR3 protein. The sample has hundreds of thousands of distinct CDR3 sequences, approximately 10% seen once; the top ten hold about 4%. This CDR3 comprises 10 residues. V shed 11 bases and J shed 7 bases, with 12 bases lying between them. Per the germline V gene, CDR1 is SNHLY and CDR2 is FYNNEI. The data are from a study of T-cell reconstitution after alpha-beta-depleted transplantation in children.

The TCR comes from a human donor who donated a stem cell graft to a child with acute myeloid leukemia. The chain couples TRBV2 to TRBJ2-7; possible D gene TRBD1, 5 bases. Sequenced here: PBMCs from the stem cell graft donor, sampled from the stem cell graft. The CDR3 protein is CASFQGEQYF. The CDR3 coding sequence is TGTGCCTCGTTCCAGGGAGAGCAGTACTTC.